The rows below give T cell receptor beta chains drawn from one sample of a study of cytomegalovirus exposure and HLA in healthy donors. Clones were read by immunoSEQ multiplex PCR, and TCRdb kept only the in-frame ones, dropping some. The data show about 47,000 clones, approximately 90% seen once. Sequenced: PBMCs. These receptors were collected from a young man in good health and CMV-seronegative. CDR3s include the opening cysteine and the closing phenylalanine or tryptophan. The order of the fields is clone size, J gene, D gene, V gene, CDR3 length, CDR3 protein, CDR3 DNA. D genes are given only for firm matches. Clone size is stated in some rows and not others, as once, few, many or a class when expanded.

abundance: .
j_gene: TRBJ2-7
d_gene: TRBD2
v_gene: TRBV11-2
len: 15
CDR3aa: CASSLRLAGGHEQYF
CDR3nt: TGTGCCAGCAGCTTAAGACTAGCGGGGGGACACGAGCAGTACTTC

abundance: .
j_gene: TRBJ2-2
d_gene: .
v_gene: TRBV5-1
len: 13
CDR3aa: CTSSLTRGGELFF
CDR3nt: TGCACCAGCAGCTTGACAAGAGGGGGGGAGCTGTTTTTT

abundance: .
j_gene: TRBJ2-1
d_gene: TRBD2
v_gene: TRBV18
len: 15
CDR3aa: CASSPTSGNYNEQFF
CDR3nt: TGTGCCAGCTCACCAACTAGCGGGAACTACAATGAGCAGTTCTTC

abundance: .
j_gene: TRBJ1-2
d_gene: TRBD1
v_gene: TRBV19
len: 14
CDR3aa: CASRGTGENYGYTF
CDR3nt: TGTGCCAGTAGAGGGACAGGGGAGAACTATGGCTACACCTTC

abundance: .
j_gene: TRBJ2-3
d_gene: TRBD1
v_gene: TRBV29-1
len: 17
CDR3aa: CSVDGAKGAGFADTQYF
CDR3nt: TGCAGCGTTGATGGGGCCAAGGGGGCGGGCTTTGCAGATACGCAGTATTTT

abundance: .
j_gene: TRBJ1-2
d_gene: .
v_gene: TRBV28
len: 16
CDR3aa: CASSYPAARELYGYTF
CDR3nt: TGTGCCAGCAGTTACCCCGCCGCGAGGGAGCTCTATGGCTACACCTTC

abundance: .
j_gene: TRBJ1-5
d_gene: TRBD1
v_gene: TRBV6-1
len: 14
CDR3aa: CASSAGQENQPQHF
CDR3nt: TGTGCCAGCAGTGCGGGACAGGAAAATCAGCCCCAGCATTTT

abundance: .
j_gene: TRBJ2-7
d_gene: .
v_gene: TRBV19
len: 15
CDR3aa: CASSPSASGEGEQYF
CDR3nt: TGTGCCAGTAGTCCTTCGGCCTCAGGGGAAGGCGAGCAGTACTTC

abundance: .
j_gene: TRBJ1-4
d_gene: .
v_gene: TRBV19
len: 12
CDR3aa: CASSAAGRKLFF
CDR3nt: TGTGCCAGTAGTGCCGCAGGGCGGAAACTGTTTTTT

abundance: medium-sized
j_gene: TRBJ1-1
d_gene: .
v_gene: TRBV29-1
len: 13
CDR3aa: CSALGEVPTEAFF
CDR3nt: TGCAGCGCTCTCGGAGAGGTCCCCACTGAAGCTTTCTTT

abundance: .
j_gene: TRBJ2-7
d_gene: TRBD1
v_gene: TRBV6-6
len: 14
CDR3aa: CASNPGTGVDEQYF
CDR3nt: TGTGCCAGCAACCCCGGGACAGGGGTCGACGAGCAGTACTTC

abundance: .
j_gene: TRBJ1-6
d_gene: .
v_gene: TRBV6-5
len: 16
CDR3aa: CASSYLLARGNSPLHF
CDR3nt: TGTGCCAGCAGCTACTTGCTCGCTAGGGGAAATTCACCCCTCCACTTT

abundance: once
j_gene: TRBJ2-3
d_gene: TRBD2
v_gene: TRBV19
len: 16
CDR3aa: CASSILGGRGADTQYF
CDR3nt: TGTGCCAGTAGTATCCTGGGCGGGAGGGGTGCAGATACGCAGTATTTT

abundance: .
j_gene: TRBJ2-3
d_gene: .
v_gene: TRBV6-1
len: 16
CDR3aa: CASSDLGGRGTDTQYF
CDR3nt: TGTGCCAGCAGTGACCTGGGGGGGCGTGGCACAGATACGCAGTATTTT

abundance: once
j_gene: TRBJ1-4
d_gene: .
v_gene: TRBV13
len: 14
CDR3aa: CASSLGGASEKLFF
CDR3nt: TGTGCCAGCAGCTTAGGAGGGGCCAGTGAAAAACTGTTTTTT

abundance: .
j_gene: TRBJ1-4
d_gene: .
v_gene: TRBV12-2
len: 17
CDR3aa: CASRRLRQGYYNEKLFF
CDR3nt: TGTGCAAGTCGCCGCTTACGACAGGGGTACTACAATGAAAAACTGTTTTTT

abundance: .
j_gene: TRBJ1-2
d_gene: .
v_gene: TRBV27
len: 14
CDR3aa: CASRPADNSLGYTF
CDR3nt: TGTGCCAGCAGGCCCGCGGACAACTCTCTTGGCTACACCTTC

abundance: few
j_gene: TRBJ2-7
d_gene: TRBD2
v_gene: TRBV28
len: 12
CDR3aa: CALGRGGYEQYF
CDR3nt: TGTGCCCTGGGGAGGGGAGGTTACGAGCAGTACTTC

abundance: .
j_gene: TRBJ1-1
d_gene: .
v_gene: TRBV19
len: 13
CDR3aa: CASSIDPEEKAFF
CDR3nt: TGTGCCAGTAGTATAGATCCTGAGGAGAAAGCTTTCTTT

abundance: .
j_gene: TRBJ2-3
d_gene: .
v_gene: TRBV21-1
len: 16
CDR3aa: CASSIYRGFGSDTQYF
CDR3nt: TGTGCCAGCAGCATCTACAGGGGGTTTGGATCAGATACGCAGTATTTT

abundance: .
j_gene: TRBJ2-7
d_gene: .
v_gene: TRBV29-1
len: 12
CDR3aa: CSVGDTLREQYF
CDR3nt: TGCAGCGTTGGGGACACCCTCCGCGAGCAGTACTTC

abundance: few
j_gene: TRBJ1-5
d_gene: .
v_gene: TRBV11-2
len: 13
CDR3aa: CASSLDLTQPQHF
CDR3nt: TGTGCCAGCAGCTTAGACCTAACTCAGCCCCAGCATTTT

abundance: .
j_gene: TRBJ2-1
d_gene: TRBD1
v_gene: TRBV9
len: 16
CDR3aa: CASSERQGSSYNEQFF
CDR3nt: TGTGCCAGCAGCGAACGACAGGGTAGCTCCTACAATGAGCAGTTCTTC

abundance: .
j_gene: TRBJ1-4
d_gene: .
v_gene: TRBV6-5
len: 14
CDR3aa: CASSYGGGGEKLFF
CDR3nt: TGTGCCAGCAGTTACGGGGGAGGCGGTGAAAAACTGTTTTTT

abundance: .
j_gene: TRBJ2-3
d_gene: .
v_gene: TRBV28
len: 15
CDR3aa: CASSNARASTDTQYF
CDR3nt: TGTGCCAGCAGTAATGCGAGGGCTAGCACAGATACGCAGTATTTT

abundance: few
j_gene: TRBJ2-7
d_gene: .
v_gene: TRBV25-1
len: 11
CDR3aa: CASSGGEEQYF
CDR3nt: TGTGCCAGCAGTGGGGGGGAGGAGCAGTACTTC

abundance: .
j_gene: TRBJ2-1
d_gene: .
v_gene: TRBV6-1
len: 14
CDR3aa: CATKGGLTYNEQFF
CDR3nt: TGTGCCACCAAGGGCGGGCTGACCTACAATGAGCAGTTCTTC

abundance: once
j_gene: TRBJ2-1
d_gene: TRBD2
v_gene: TRBV7-6
len: 14
CDR3aa: CASSLDGGVDEQFF
CDR3nt: TGTGCCAGCAGCCTAGATGGGGGGGTGGATGAGCAGTTCTTC

abundance: .
j_gene: TRBJ2-5
d_gene: TRBD2
v_gene: TRBV9
len: 16
CDR3aa: CASSVVASGGGETQYF
CDR3nt: TGTGCCAGCAGCGTAGTGGCTAGCGGGGGTGGTGAGACCCAGTACTTC

abundance: .
j_gene: TRBJ1-1
d_gene: .
v_gene: TRBV19
len: 11
CDR3aa: CASSQGPEAFF
CDR3nt: TGTGCCAGTAGTCAGGGTCCTGAAGCTTTCTTT